This T cell receptor (beta chain) was found in a study of human T cells and chemical hapten exposure. Study-wide context: 2% DPC applied to a 2 cm by 2 cm arm area sensitized donors.

Germline trimming cut 3 bases from V and 2 bases from J; bases unmatched to any gene: 0. The CDR3 totals 14 residues. CDR1 DFQATT and CDR2 SNEGSKA come from the germline V gene (reference sequence). Each cDNA molecule in the library carried unique molecular identifiers. From the RACE reads, TCRdb called clonotypes with MiXCR, one entry per CDR3 protein. The sample records roughly 92,000 distinct CDR3 sequences, roughly 11% being singletons. Study outcomes and limitations: Clustering by CDR3 similarity yielded significantly more large clusters from expanded TCRs than controls. Alopecia affected the donors, so their immune response may differ from healthy people's.

Time point given: patch test 2, 6 weeks after DPC sensitization. Treatment of the sample: therapeutic diphenylcyclopropenone sensitization with weekly scalp DPC. This clonotype was found many times. Its antigen is unknown. This material consisted of whole blood, taken in connection with sensitization to the hapten diphenylcyclopropenone (DPC). The gene calls are TRBV20-1 and TRBJ1-3; 11 bases fit TRBD1. The clonotype comes from a woman aged 40-49 years with alopecia areata. Some clones in this sample may be carry-over from other donors' samples. CDR3 sequence: CSARGQGAGNTIYF. CDR3 DNA: TGCAGTGCTAGGGGACAGGGGGCTGGAAACACCATATATTTT.